This passage covers 29 T cell receptor beta chains from one sample sequenced in a study of cytomegalovirus exposure and HLA in healthy donors. The PCR used 60 Vbeta and 13 Jbeta primers. Clones were read by immunoSEQ multiplex PCR, and TCRdb kept only the in-frame ones, dropping some. Of around 95,000 clones in the sample, around 74% were seen once. Sequenced material: PBMCs. Receptors originate from a young man in good health and CMV-seropositive.

CDR3 region: CASSYGDRGNTGELFF. As DNA, the CDR3 is TGTGCCAGCAGTTATGGGGACAGGGGTAACACCGGGGAGCTGTTTTTT. This chain links TRBV6-5 with TRBJ2-2, with 10 bases matching TRBD1. Germline CDR1 reads MNHEY; CDR2 reads SVGAGI. V trimming: 3 bases; J trimming: 2 bases; junction bases outside the gene matches: 3. This CDR3 contains 16 residues.

The rearrangement joins TRBV4-3 to TRBJ2-1, with D possibly being TRBD2 (6 bases). CDR3 length: 18 residues. Germline CDR1 is LGHNA and CDR2 is YSLEER. Trimming took off 0 bases at V and 5 bases at J, with 20 bases between the two ends. The CDR3 loop is CASSQDRPSASFNNEQFF. The CDR3 DNA follows: TGCGCCAGCAGCCAAGATCGGCCTAGCGCTTCCTTTAACAATGAGCAGTTCTTC.

This chain uses TRBV5-1 with TRBJ2-2; tentatively, D is TRBD2 (6 bases). V was shortened by 4 bases and J by 1 base, with 14 bases between the two germline ends. This CDR3 comprises 16 residues. Germline-derived CDR1 and CDR2 are SGHRS and YFSETQ. The CDR3 DNA reads as TGCGCCAGCAGCCCCTGGGCCGGGGGGAACACCGGGGAGCTGTTTTTT. The encoded protein is CASSPWAGGNTGELFF. The whole variable domain, filled in from reference TRBV5-1 and TRBJ2-2, reads KAGVTQTPRYLIKTRGQQVTLSCSPISGHRSVSWYQQTPGQGLQFLFEYFSETQRNKGNFPGRFSGRQFSNSRSEMNVSTLELGDSALYLCASSPWAGGNTGELFFGEGSRLTVL.

In nucleotides, the CDR3 is TGTGCCAGCAGTCCAGGATACGAGCAGTACTTC. Encoded protein: CASSPGYEQYF. The chain is built from TRBV2 and TRBJ2-7; D gene ambiguous. The V gene's germline CDR1 is SNHLY and CDR2 FYNNEI. Between the trimmed V and J ends, which lost 5 bases and 4 bases, there was a span of 6 bases. The CDR3 totals 11 residues.

The J gene is TRBJ2-2, the V gene TRBV7-7; D remains ambiguous. CDR3 size: 13 residues. Germline loops: CDR1 SSHAT, CDR2 FNYEAQ (reference sequence). V was pared by 1 base and J by 5 bases, with 5 bases between. CDR3 in DNA: TGTGCCAGCAGCTTAGATCTGACCGGGGAGCTGTTTTTT. It codes for CASSLDLTGELFF.

This rearrangement joins TRBV7-9 to TRBJ2-2; possibly TRBD1 for D (6 bases). The CDR3 spans 14 residues. CDR1 is SEHNR, CDR2 FQNEAQ, per germline (reference sequence). Trimming pared 10 bases from V and 3 bases from J, leaving 15 bases between. CDR3 residues: CAKDGGADTGELFF. The CDR3 DNA reads as TGTGCCAAAGATGGGGGCGCCGACACCGGGGAGCTGTTTTTT.

This chain connects TRBV27 to TRBJ2-2, with 8 nucleotides matching TRBD2. CDR3 length equals 16 residues. Germline trimming cut 1 base from V and 7 bases from J; bases unmatched to any gene: 8. In germline, CDR1 is MNHEY, CDR2 SMNVEV (reference sequence). The CDR3 loop reads CASSLWSGGPDGELFF. CDR3 nucleotides: TGTGCCAGCAGTTTATGGTCGGGGGGGCCTGACGGGGAGCTGTTTTTT.

This chain links TRBV5-1 with TRBJ1-1; D possibly corresponds to TRBD1 (5 bases). This CDR3 contains 15 residues. CDR1 is SGHRS and CDR2 is YFSETQ in the germline V gene. Trimming removed 5 bases from V and 0 bases from J, with 14 bases in between. The CDR3, as DNA: TGCGCCAGCAGACGAGCCGACAGCCTGAACACTGAAGCTTTCTTT. As protein: CASRRADSLNTEAFF.

The chain is built from TRBV9 and TRBJ2-1; TRBD2 is a possible D gene (7 bases). The V gene's germline CDR1 is SGDLS and CDR2 YYNGEE. The CDR3 length is 16 residues. V was cut by 3 bases and J by 7 bases, with 20 bases left in between. CDR3 sequence (DNA): TGTGCCAGCAGCGCCTTGAAGGGGGGGGGCGTTAATGAGCAGTTCTTC. This codes for CASSALKGGGVNEQFF.

This clone was seen more than once but under ten times. Germline is not matched at one junction end, which may reflect a read error. The chain carries TRBV7-9 and TRBJ1-4; 9 bases map to TRBD1. The CDR3 is 12 amino acids. The germline CDR1 and CDR2 sequences are SEHNR and FQNEAQ (reference sequence). The CDR3 DNA sequence: TGTTCCAGCAGCTTCGGACAGGGGCAACTGTTTTTT. Its translation is CSSSFGQGQLFF.

This clone was picked up one time. This chain links TRBV11-2 with TRBJ1-6; D is undetermined. Germline CDR1 and CDR2: SGHAT and FQNNGV. This CDR3 region has 15 residues. V lost 1 base and J lost 0, with 4 bases in between. As DNA, the CDR3 is TGTGCCAGCAGCTTAGGTCGCTCCTATAATTCACCCCTCCACTTT. Encoded protein: CASSLGRSYNSPLHF.

This chain connects TRBV2 to TRBJ2-5; the match to TRBD1 covers 8 bases. The V and J ends lost 5 bases and 2 bases, in that order; junction bases with no gene match: 7. The length of the CDR3 is 15 residues. Per the germline V gene, CDR1 is SNHLY and CDR2 is FYNNEI. CDR3 DNA: TGTGCCAGCAGTATGGGGACAGGAGTTCAAGAGACCCAGTACTTC. Protein product: CASSMGTGVQETQYF.

This chain links TRBV5-1 with TRBJ2-3, with TRBD2 identical over 11 bases. This CDR3 is 14 amino acids long. Trimming took 3 bases from V and 5 from J; bases not matched to a gene: 2. CDR1 and CDR2 from the germline V gene are SGHRS and YFSETQ. CDR3 DNA: TGCGCCAGCAGCTCCGGGACTAGCGGAGATACGCAGTATTTT. Its protein product is CASSSGTSGDTQYF.

V and J are TRBV29-1 and TRBJ1-5; possibly TRBD1 for D (6 bases). Trimming stripped 5 bases from V and 4 bases from J, with 24 bases between. The CDR3 contains 17 residues. The germline V gene encodes CDR1 SQVTM and CDR2 ANQGSEA. The DNA of the CDR3 is TGCAGCGTTAGTCACTCTACTTTGGGGGCTGGAAATCAGCCCCAGCATTTT. Translating gives CSVSHSTLGAGNQPQHF.

The rearrangement uses TRBV5-1 and TRBJ2-3, with D maybe TRBD2 (5 bases). This CDR3 region has 18 residues. Trimming pared 1 base from V and 1 base from J, leaving 19 bases between. The germline V gene encodes CDR1 SGHRS and CDR2 YFSETQ. The CDR3 DNA reads TGCGCCAGCAGCTTGATCCCATCTCCGGGGTACCGCACAGATACGCAGTATTTT. Its translation is CASSLIPSPGYRTDTQYF.

A word on this clone: A junction boundary mismatches the germline segment, possibly from a read error. CDR3 region: CSSSPRGRTYEQYF. The CDR3 DNA reads as TGTTCCAGCTCGCCCAGGGGACGGACCTACGAGCAGTACTTC. V is TRBV7-9 and J is TRBJ2-7; D might be TRBD1 (6 bases). The CDR3 is 14 residues long. The germline V gene has CDR1 SEHNR and CDR2 FQNEAQ (reference sequence).

The V gene is TRBV5-1, the J gene TRBJ2-7; TRBD2 agrees at 7 bases. After removal of 0 bases from V and 7 bases from J, the junction contained 10 bases not matched to a gene. Germline lookup yields CDR1 SGHRS and CDR2 YFSETQ. This CDR3 has 15 amino acids. CDR3 region: CASSLAGGTLGEQYF. Written as DNA, the CDR3 is TGCGCCAGCAGCTTGGCCGGGGGGACCCTGGGGGAGCAGTACTTC. Full variable domain (outside the CDR3, taken from reference TRBV5-1 and TRBJ2-7): KAGVTQTPRYLIKTRGQQVTLSCSPISGHRSVSWYQQTPGQGLQFLFEYFSETQRNKGNFPGRFSGRQFSNSRSEMNVSTLELGDSALYLCASSLAGGTLGEQYFGPGTRLTVT.

The chain couples TRBV7-9 to TRBJ2-3, with D perhaps TRBD2 (5 bases). The V end lost 2 bases, the J end lost 2 bases, and 14 bases lay between the germline ends. The CDR3 is 16 residues long. CDR1 SEHNR and CDR2 FQNEAQ come from the germline V gene (reference sequence). CDR3 sequence (DNA): TGTGCCAGCAGCTTAAGCGGCCCAACCCTCACAGATACGCAGTATTTT. As protein: CASSLSGPTLTDTQYF.

V is TRBV6-6 and J is TRBJ1-1, with TRBD1 identical over 7 bases. Germline V gives CDR1 MNHNY, CDR2 SVGAGI (reference sequence). The CDR3 runs 14 residues. Losses at the gene ends were 7 bases for V and 3 bases for J; bases not matched to a gene: 8. The CDR3 nucleotides read TGTGCCAGCACCCTCCCTCAGGGGGACACTGAAGCTTTCTTT. Its translation is CASTLPQGDTEAFF.

The chain has TRBV5-5 and TRBJ2-4; TRBD1 matches 8 bases. Per germline, CDR1 SGHKS and CDR2 YYEKEE (reference sequence). The V segment lost 4 bases and the J segment 7 bases; nucleotides outside the gene matches: 16. This CDR3 contains 17 residues. CDR3 protein: CASSPTLQGARWNIQYF. The CDR3 DNA reads TGTGCCAGCAGCCCTACCCTCCAGGGGGCTCGATGGAACATTCAGTACTTC.

The count of this clone is one. The chain recombines TRBV7-2 with TRBJ2-3, with D uncertain. With 7 bases removed from V and 1 base from J, the gap between germline ends came to 15 bases. CDR1 and CDR2 from the germline V gene are SGHTA and FQGNSA. This CDR3 has 15 residues. For the CDR3, the DNA is TGTGCCAGCACCACAATGACGGAGCGCACAGATACGCAGTATTTT. Translating gives CASTTMTERTDTQYF.

This clone has just one count. This chain connects TRBV13 to TRBJ2-7; 13 nucleotides line up with TRBD2. The CDR3 spans 17 residues. V lost 4 bases, J lost 7 bases, and 13 bases stayed unmatched. Germline values: CDR1 PRHDT, CDR2 FYEKMQ (reference sequence). Here the CDR3 reads CASSSTRGLAGVGEQYF. In DNA form, the CDR3 reads TGTGCCAGCAGCTCGACCCGCGGACTAGCGGGGGTCGGAGAGCAGTACTTC.

V is TRBV14 and J is TRBJ2-5; D gene uncertain. The tail of the sequence fits TRBJ2-7 better, so the J call may be wrong. From germline, CDR1 is SGHDN and CDR2 FVKESK. The CDR3 is 15 residues long. CDR3 sequence: CASSQEQSPFYEQYF. CDR3 in DNA: TGTGCCAGCAGCCAAGAACAGAGTCCTTTCTACGAGCAGTACTTC.

This sequence joins TRBV18 and TRBJ2-3; no reliable D call. CDR1 is KGHSH, CDR2 LQKENI, per germline. The CDR3 spans 14 residues. The ends were cut back, 4 bases at V and 0 bases at J, with 8 bases in the middle. The CDR3 reads CASSRAPSTDTQYF. The DNA of the CDR3 is TGTGCCAGCTCACGGGCGCCCAGCACAGATACGCAGTATTTT.

This clone was counted only a few times. This chain links TRBV2 with TRBJ1-2, with D perhaps TRBD1 (5 bases). CDR3 length: 15 amino acids. Per germline, CDR1 SNHLY and CDR2 FYNNEI. V was clipped by 3 bases and J by 0 bases, with 11 bases between them. CDR3 region: CASSERTTANYGYTF. The CDR3 DNA reads TGTGCCAGCAGTGAGAGGACAACGGCTAACTATGGCTACACCTTC.

The CDR3 nucleotides are TGTGCCAGCAGCGTAGCGGCAGGTTTGAGAGAGACCCAGTACTTC. Translating it yields CASSVAAGLRETQYF. This chain joins TRBV9 and TRBJ2-5; unclear D gene. This CDR3 contains 15 residues. Germline assignment: CDR1 SGDLS and CDR2 YYNGEE. The V end was cut by 0 bases, the J end by 4 bases, with 13 bases between.

The chain couples TRBV25-1 to TRBJ1-1; D might be TRBD1 (5 bases). Per germline, CDR1 MGHDK and CDR2 SYGVNS. The length of the CDR3 is 14 residues. The V end lost 6 bases, the J end lost 5 bases, and 16 bases lay between the germline ends. The CDR3 region is CASRPDRPVTEAFF. The CDR3 region has the DNA TGTGCCAGCAGACCAGACAGACCAGTAACTGAAGCTTTCTTT.

The chain joins TRBV4-3 to TRBJ2-3; 7 positions agree with TRBD2. This CDR3 region has 16 residues. V dropped 0 bases and J dropped 3; count of bases not matched to a gene: 6. The germline gives CDR1 LGHNA, CDR2 YSLEER. The CDR3 nucleotides are TGCGCCAGCAGCCAAGATCTTGGCGGGGGTACAGATACGCAGTATTTT. Translation: CASSQDLGGGTDTQYF.

The chain carries TRBV5-4 and TRBJ1-1; D ambiguous. This CDR3 is built from 12 residues. V lost 5 bases to trimming and J lost 4 bases, with 9 bases between them. The germline gives CDR1 SGHNT, CDR2 YYREEE (reference sequence). The CDR3 region is CASSSWATEAFF. CDR3 bases: TGTGCCAGCAGTTCATGGGCCACTGAAGCTTTCTTT.